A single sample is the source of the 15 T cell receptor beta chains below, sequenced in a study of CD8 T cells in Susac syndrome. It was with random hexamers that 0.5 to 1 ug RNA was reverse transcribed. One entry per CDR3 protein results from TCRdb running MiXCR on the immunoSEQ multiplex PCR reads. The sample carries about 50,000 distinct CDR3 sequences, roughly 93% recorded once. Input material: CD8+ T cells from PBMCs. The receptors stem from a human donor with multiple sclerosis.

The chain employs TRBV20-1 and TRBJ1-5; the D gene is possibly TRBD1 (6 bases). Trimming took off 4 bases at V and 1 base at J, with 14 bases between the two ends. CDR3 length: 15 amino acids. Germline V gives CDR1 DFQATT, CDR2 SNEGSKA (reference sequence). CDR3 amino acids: CSATPGVESNQPQHF. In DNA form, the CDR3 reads TGCAGTGCTACCCCAGGGGTGGAAAGCAATCAGCCCCAGCATTTT.

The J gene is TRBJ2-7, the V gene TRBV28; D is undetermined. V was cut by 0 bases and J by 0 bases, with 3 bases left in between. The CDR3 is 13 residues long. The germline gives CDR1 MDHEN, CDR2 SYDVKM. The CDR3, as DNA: TGTGCCAGCAGTTTATGGGACTCCTACGAGCAGTACTTC. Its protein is CASSLWDSYEQYF.

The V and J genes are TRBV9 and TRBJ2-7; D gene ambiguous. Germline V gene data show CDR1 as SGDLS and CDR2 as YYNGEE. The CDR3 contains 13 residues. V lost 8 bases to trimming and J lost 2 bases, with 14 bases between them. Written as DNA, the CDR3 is TGTGCCAGTCTGAAGGCAGCCGCCTACGAGCAGTACTTC. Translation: CASLKAAAYEQYF.

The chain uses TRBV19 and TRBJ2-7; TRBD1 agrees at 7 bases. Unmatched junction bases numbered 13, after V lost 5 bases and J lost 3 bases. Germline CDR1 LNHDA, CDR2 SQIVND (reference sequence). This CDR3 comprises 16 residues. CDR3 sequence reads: CASSLRGQESYYEQYF. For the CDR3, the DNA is TGTGCCAGTAGTCTCCGTGGACAGGAGAGCTACTACGAGCAGTACTTC. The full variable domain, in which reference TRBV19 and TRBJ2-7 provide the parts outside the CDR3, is DGGITQSPKYLFRKEGQNVTLSCEQNLNHDAMYWYRQDPGQGLRLIYYSQIVNDFQKGDIAEGYSVSREKKESFPLTVTSAQKNPTAFYLCASSLRGQESYYEQYFGPGTRLTVT.

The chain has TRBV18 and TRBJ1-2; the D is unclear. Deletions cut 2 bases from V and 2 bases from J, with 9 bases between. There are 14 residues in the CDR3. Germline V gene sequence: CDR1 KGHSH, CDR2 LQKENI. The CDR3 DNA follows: TGTGCCAGCTCACCATCGACGGGGAACTATGGCTACACCTTC. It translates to CASSPSTGNYGYTF.

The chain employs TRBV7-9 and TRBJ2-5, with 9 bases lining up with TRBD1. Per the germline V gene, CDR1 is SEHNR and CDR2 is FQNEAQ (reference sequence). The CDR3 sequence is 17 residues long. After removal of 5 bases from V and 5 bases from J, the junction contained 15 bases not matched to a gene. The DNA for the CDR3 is TGTGCCAGCAGCCAAGACAGAACAGGGGGCGAGAGGGAGACCCAGTACTTC. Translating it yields CASSQDRTGGERETQYF.

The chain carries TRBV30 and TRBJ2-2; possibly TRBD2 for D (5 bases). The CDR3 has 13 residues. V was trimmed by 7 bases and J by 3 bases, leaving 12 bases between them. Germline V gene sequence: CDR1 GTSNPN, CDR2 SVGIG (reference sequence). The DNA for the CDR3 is TGTGCCTTTACGGGGATGTACACCGGGGAGCTGTTTTTT. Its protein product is CAFTGMYTGELFF.

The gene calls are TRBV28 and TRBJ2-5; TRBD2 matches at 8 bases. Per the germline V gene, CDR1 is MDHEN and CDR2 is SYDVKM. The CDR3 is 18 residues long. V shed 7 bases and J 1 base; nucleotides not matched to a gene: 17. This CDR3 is CASTPFLGSGGRQETQYF. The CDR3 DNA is TGTGCCAGCACCCCCTTTTTAGGAAGCGGGGGCCGCCAAGAGACCCAGTACTTC.

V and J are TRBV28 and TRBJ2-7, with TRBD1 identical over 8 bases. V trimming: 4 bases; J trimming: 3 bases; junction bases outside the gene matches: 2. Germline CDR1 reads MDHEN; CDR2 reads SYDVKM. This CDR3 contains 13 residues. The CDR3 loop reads CASSSTGVYEQYF. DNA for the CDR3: TGTGCCAGCAGTTCGACAGGGGTCTACGAGCAGTACTTC.

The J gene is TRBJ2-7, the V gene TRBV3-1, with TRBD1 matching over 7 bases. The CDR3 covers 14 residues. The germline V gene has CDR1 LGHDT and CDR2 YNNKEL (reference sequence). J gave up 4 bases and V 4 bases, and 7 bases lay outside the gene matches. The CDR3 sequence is CASSPTGVDYEQYF. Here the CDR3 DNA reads TGTGCCAGCAGCCCCACAGGGGTAGATTACGAGCAGTACTTC.

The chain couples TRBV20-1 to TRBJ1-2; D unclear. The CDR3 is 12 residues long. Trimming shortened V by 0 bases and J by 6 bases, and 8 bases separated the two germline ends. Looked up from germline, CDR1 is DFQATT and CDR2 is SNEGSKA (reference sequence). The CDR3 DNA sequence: TGCAGTGCTAGAGATCGGAGGGATGGCTACACCTTC. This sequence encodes CSARDRRDGYTF.

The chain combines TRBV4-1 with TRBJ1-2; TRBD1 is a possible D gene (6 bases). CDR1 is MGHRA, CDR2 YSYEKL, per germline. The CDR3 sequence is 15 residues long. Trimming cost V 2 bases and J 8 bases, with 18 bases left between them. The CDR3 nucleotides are TGCGCCAGCAGCCAACTACCCGGGGCAGGGGTAGGCTACACCTTC. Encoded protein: CASSQLPGAGVGYTF.

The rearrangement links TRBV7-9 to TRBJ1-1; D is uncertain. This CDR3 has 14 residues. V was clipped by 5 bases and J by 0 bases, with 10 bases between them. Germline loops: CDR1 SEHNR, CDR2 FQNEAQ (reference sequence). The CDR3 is CASSDGLMNTEAFF. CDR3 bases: TGTGCCAGCAGCGACGGACTGATGAACACTGAAGCTTTCTTT.

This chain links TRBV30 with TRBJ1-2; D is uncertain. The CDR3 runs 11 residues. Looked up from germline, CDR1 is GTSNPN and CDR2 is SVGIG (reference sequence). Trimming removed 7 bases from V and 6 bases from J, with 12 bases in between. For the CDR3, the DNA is TGTGCCTCAGACGGGAGGCATGGCTACACCTTC. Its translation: CASDGRHGYTF.

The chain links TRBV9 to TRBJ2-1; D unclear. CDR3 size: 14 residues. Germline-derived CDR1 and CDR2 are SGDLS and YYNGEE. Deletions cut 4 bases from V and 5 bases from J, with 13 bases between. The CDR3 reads CASSISDGDNEQFF. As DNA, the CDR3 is TGTGCCAGCAGCATTTCCGACGGCGACAATGAGCAGTTCTTC.